This entry concerns a single T cell receptor beta chain. This sample was included in a study of blood T cell repertoires in COVID-19. In germline, CDR1 is LGHDT, CDR2 YNNKEL (reference sequence). The CDR3 is 15 amino acids. The V end was cut by 4 bases, the J end by 1 base, with 13 bases between. Clinical histories supplied by participants themselves formed the basis of cohort assignment. Recovered participants had two consecutive negative NP/OP PCR tests, healthcare professional clearance, or symptom resolution. The method was immunoSEQ multiplex PCR; TCRdb's version includes in-frame clones alone and lacks a portion of them. In the table there are 310,000 or so clones, roughly 87% of which are singletons.

Sequencing was performed on PBMCs or T cells enriched from blood (not recorded which). This TCR was recovered from a woman between 18 and 30 years old who had recovered from COVID-19. This chain connects TRBV3-1 (or the pseudogene TRBV3-2) to TRBJ1-1; D is perhaps TRBD1 (6 bases). The CDR3 DNA is TGTGCCAGCAGCCTAAGACAGGTTCCGAACACTGAAGCTTTCTTT. Translating gives CASSLRQVPNTEAFF.